The 27 T cell receptor beta chains listed next were all sequenced from one sample in a study of response to subunit inactivated influenza vaccine. MiXCR, applied by TCRdb to the RT-PCR reads, yields one record per CDR3 protein. The sample contains approximately 490,000 distinct CDR3 sequences, around 7.7% of which appear only once. The sample here was PBMCs from blood, taken 23 to 25 months after vaccination. These receptors all stem from a man aged 45 to 70 who received an inactivated influenza vaccine.

CDR3 DNA sequence: TGTGCCATCGGACAGGGGGAGACCTACGAGCAGTACTTC. Translation gives CAIGQGETYEQYF. The chain uses TRBV10-3 and TRBJ2-7; 10 bases map to TRBD1. Germline-derived CDR1 and CDR2 are ENHRY and SYGVKD. With 8 bases clipped from V and 2 bases from J, the junction kept 3 bases outside the gene matches. CDR3 length: 13 residues.

The chain combines TRBV10-3 with TRBJ2-6, with 8 bases identical to TRBD1. Germline values: CDR1 ENHRY, CDR2 SYGVKD. The CDR3 consists of 18 residues. Trimming cost V 10 bases and J 3 bases; bases outside gene matches: 17. The CDR3, as DNA: TGTGCCACCAGCAGGTTCGGGACAGGCCAGGATGGGGCCAACGTCCTGACTTTC. Its protein is CATSRFGTGQDGANVLTF.

This clonotype was observed at least ten times. V is TRBV29-1 and J is TRBJ2-5; D ambiguous. The CDR3 sequence is 12 residues long. The V gene lost 5 bases and the J gene lost 2 bases, with 9 bases spanning the gap. From germline, CDR1 is SQVTM and CDR2 ANQGSEA. The CDR3 sequence is CSVQRGQETQYF. The CDR3 DNA follows: TGCAGCGTTCAGCGTGGGCAAGAGACCCAGTACTTC.

This clonotype turned up a few times. This chain joins TRBV6-1 and TRBJ2-1; a possible D gene is TRBD1 (5 bases). Germline CDR1 MNHNS, CDR2 SASEGT. The CDR3 runs 15 residues. Trimming stripped 5 bases from V and 0 bases from J, with 11 bases between. The CDR3 reads CASSKDTSSYNEQFF. Here the CDR3 DNA reads TGTGCCAGCAGTAAGGACACGAGCTCCTACAATGAGCAGTTCTTC.

This chain uses TRBV15 with TRBJ2-5; unclear D gene. Germline values: CDR1 LNHNV, CDR2 YYDKDF (reference sequence). The V and J ends lost 1 base and 5 bases respectively, with 5 bases between them. The CDR3 runs 12 residues. The CDR3 here is CATSRGPETQYF. DNA of the CDR3: TGTGCCACCAGCAGAGGTCCTGAGACCCAGTACTTC.

The chain couples TRBV20-1 to TRBJ2-1, with 10 bases that match TRBD2. V lost 1 base to trimming and J lost 8 bases; unmatched junction nucleotides: 8. The CDR3 runs 15 residues. Germline V gene data show CDR1 as DFQATT and CDR2 as SNEGSKA (reference sequence). Here the CDR3 reads CSARAALAGDDEQFF. The CDR3 DNA follows: TGCAGTGCTAGAGCTGCTCTAGCGGGAGATGATGAGCAGTTCTTC.

A few counts support this clonotype. This rearrangement joins TRBV20-1 to TRBJ1-1; D gene unclear. Per the germline V gene, CDR1 is DFQATT and CDR2 is SNEGSKA (reference sequence). There are 14 residues in the CDR3. V was clipped by 0 bases and J by 2 bases, with 10 bases between them. In DNA form, the CDR3 reads TGCAGTGCTAGAGAACCCAGATCTAACACTGAAGCTTTCTTT. Its translation is CSAREPRSNTEAFF.

V is TRBV28 and J is TRBJ2-4; D is possibly TRBD1 (6 bases). The CDR3 extends over 16 amino acids. From germline, CDR1 is MDHEN and CDR2 SYDVKM. Deletions cut 1 base from V and 0 bases from J, with 10 bases between. CDR3 in DNA: TGTGCCAGCAGTTTATCAGGGGATCTAGCCAAAAACATTCAGTACTTC. Protein sequence: CASSLSGDLAKNIQYF.

The V call is TRBV4-2, the J call TRBJ1-1; 7 bases align to TRBD1. Germline lookup yields CDR1 LGHNA and CDR2 YNFKEQ. V trimming: 1 base; J trimming: 1 base; junction bases outside the gene matches: 6. This CDR3 is built from 16 residues. The CDR3 sequence is CASSQAAGGSNTEAFF. CDR3 sequence (DNA): TGTGCCAGCAGCCAAGCGGCAGGGGGGTCGAACACTGAAGCTTTCTTT.

This clonotype was picked up a small number of times. This chain joins TRBV5-1 and TRBJ2-5; D may correspond to TRBD1 or TRBD2 (5 bases each). Per the germline V gene, CDR1 is SGHRS and CDR2 is YFSETQ. V gave up 4 bases and J gave up 3 bases, with 13 bases separating them. CDR3 size: 14 residues. CDR3 amino acids: CASSTGTSKETQYF. The CDR3 coding sequence is TGCGCCAGCAGCACCGGGACGAGCAAAGAGACCCAGTACTTC.

The rearrangement joins TRBV6-4 to TRBJ2-7, with 8 nucleotides matching TRBD1. This CDR3 contains 14 residues. Germline trimming cut 2 bases from V and 3 bases from J; bases unmatched to any gene: 3. The germline V gene has CDR1 MRHNA and CDR2 SNTAGT. CDR3 DNA sequence: TGTGCCAGCAGTGACCTAGACAGGGGCTACGAGCAGTACTTC. Its protein is CASSDLDRGYEQYF.

This rearrangement joins TRBV28 to TRBJ2-1; 12 bases agree with TRBD2. CDR3 length: 16 residues. The germline V gene encodes CDR1 MDHEN and CDR2 SYDVKM. V lost 4 bases, J lost 8 bases, and 9 bases stayed unmatched. CDR3 sequence: CASSSRLTSGSHEQFF. The CDR3 DNA follows: TGTGCCAGCAGTTCAAGATTGACTAGCGGGAGCCATGAGCAGTTCTTC.

The rearrangement links TRBV20-1 to TRBJ2-7; either TRBD1 or TRBD2 may supply D (5 bases each). Trimming shortened V by 5 bases and J by 3 bases, and 14 bases separated the two germline ends. CDR3 length: 13 residues. Germline CDR1 is DFQATT and CDR2 is SNEGSKA (reference sequence). The CDR3 protein is CSAPGRPFYEQYF. CDR3 DNA sequence: TGCAGTGCTCCAGGGAGACCCTTCTACGAGCAGTACTTC.

This clonotype was recorded at least ten times. The chain joins TRBV5-1 to TRBJ2-1; D remains ambiguous. Germline loops: CDR1 SGHRS, CDR2 YFSETQ. V lost 4 bases to trimming and J lost 6 bases, with 14 bases between them. The CDR3 is 14 residues long. The CDR3: CASSLEPHLNEQFF. In DNA form, the CDR3 reads TGCGCCAGCAGCCTTGAACCCCACCTCAATGAGCAGTTCTTC.

CDR3 coding DNA: TGTGCCAGCAGTTTGCAAACTGCCGGGGAGCTGTTTTTT. Protein: CASSLQTAGELFF. The genes are TRBV12-3 or TRBV12-4 and TRBJ2-2; D ambiguous. The CDR3 spans 13 residues. Trimming took 3 bases from V and 6 from J, leaving 8 bases between them.

With respect to this clonotype: This may be a read error: a much more frequent sequence differs by one nucleotide. The rearrangement joins TRBV4-1 to TRBJ2-2; D ambiguous. V dropped 1 base and J dropped 6 bases, with 9 bases sitting between them. Germline V gene data show CDR1 as MGHRA and CDR2 as YSYEKL. The CDR3 is 14 residues long. CDR3 residues: CASSQVNRPGELFF. CDR3 nucleotide sequence: TGCGCCAGCAGCCAAGTCAACCGCCCCGGGGAGCTGTTTTTT.

This clonotype has only a few counts. V is TRBV10-3 and J is TRBJ2-3, with TRBD2 matching 7 bases. V was pared by 4 bases and J by 1 base, with 8 bases of the junction left unmatched. This CDR3 comprises 16 residues. Germline V lookup: CDR1 ENHRY, CDR2 SYGVKD. DNA for the CDR3: TGTGCCATCAGTGTGGTGGGCGGGAGTGGCACAGATACGCAGTATTTT. Its protein product is CAISVVGGSGTDTQYF.

This chain connects TRBV3-1 to TRBJ1-1; D ambiguous. Per the germline V gene, CDR1 is LGHDT and CDR2 is YNNKEL (reference sequence). CDR3 length equals 13 residues. The V gene lost 4 bases and the J gene lost 8 bases, with 14 bases spanning the gap. The CDR3 sequence is CASSPIGHSEAFF. CDR3 in DNA: TGTGCCAGCAGCCCAATCGGCCACAGCGAAGCTTTCTTT.

In the case of this clonotype: A junction boundary mismatches the germline segment, possibly from a read error. The chain recombines TRBV20-1 with TRBJ2-7, with 7 bases matching TRBD1. Germline-derived CDR1 and CDR2 are DFQATT and SNEGSKA (reference sequence). The CDR3 covers 16 residues. The chain's CDR3 is CCARALGTVKPYEQYF. CDR3 nucleotide sequence: TGCTGTGCTAGAGCCCTAGGGACAGTGAAACCCTACGAGCAGTACTTC.

The chain joins TRBV7-8 to TRBJ2-7, with D perhaps matching TRBD1 or TRBD2 (5 bases each). CDR3 length equals 14 residues. Trimming pared 1 base from V and 4 bases from J, leaving 11 bases between. From germline, CDR1 is SGHVS and CDR2 FQNEAQ. CDR3 region: CASSLVGPTYEQYF. The CDR3 bases are TGTGCCAGCAGCTTAGTGGGACCAACTTACGAGCAGTACTTC.

This chain connects TRBV5-1 to TRBJ2-5; D is unresolved. The CDR3 consists of 15 residues. Trimming took 0 bases from V and 3 from J, leaving 12 bases between them. The V gene's germline CDR1 is SGHRS and CDR2 YFSETQ. CDR3 in DNA: TGCGCCAGCAGCTTGGGTGGGCGCCGGGAAGAGACCCAGTACTTC. Residues: CASSLGGRREETQYF.

This clonotype was counted ten times or more. The CDR3 here is CASSPAGTYSYNEQFF. The CDR3 DNA follows: TGTGCCAGCAGCCCCGCCGGAACCTACTCCTACAATGAGCAGTTCTTC. The chain combines TRBV7-8 with TRBJ2-1; D unresolved. The V end was cut by 5 bases, the J end by 0 bases, with 14 bases between. CDR3 length: 16 residues. Germline V gene lookup returns CDR1 SGHVS and CDR2 FQNEAQ.

A few counts support this clonotype. The rearrangement uses TRBV7-2 and TRBJ1-3; no firm D call. The germline V gene has CDR1 SGHTA and CDR2 FQGNSA. The V end lost 2 bases, the J end lost 4 bases, and 6 bases lay between the germline ends. This CDR3 spans 13 amino acids. In DNA, the CDR3 is TGTGCCAGCAGCTTATTTGACGGAAACACCATATATTTT. This gives the protein CASSLFDGNTIYF.

This clonotype has just a few counts. The V and J genes are TRBV7-6 and TRBJ2-2; tentatively, D is TRBD1 (5 bases). Germline V gene data show CDR1 as SGHVS and CDR2 as FNYEAQ. The CDR3 is 17 residues long. V was shortened by 1 base and J by 1 base, with 13 bases between the two germline ends. CDR3 coding DNA: TGTGCCAGCAGCTTAGAAATCGACGGACAGAACACCGGGGAGCTGTTTTTT. It specifies CASSLEIDGQNTGELFF. The whole variable domain, filled in from reference TRBV7-6 and TRBJ2-2, reads GAGVSQSPRYKVTKRGQDVALRCDPISGHVSLYWYRQALGQGPEFLTYFNYEAQQDKSGLPNDRFSAERPEGSISTLTIQRTEQRDSAMYRCASSLEIDGQNTGELFFGEGSRLTVL.

The gene calls are TRBV10-3 and TRBJ2-1, with D uncertain. The CDR3 has 13 residues. Trimming pared 4 bases from V and 3 bases from J, leaving 7 bases between. The germline V gene has CDR1 ENHRY and CDR2 SYGVKD. The CDR3 sequence: CAISVPNYNEQFF. CDR3 sequence (DNA): TGTGCCATCAGTGTGCCGAACTACAATGAGCAGTTCTTC.

This clonotype was seen at least ten times. The chain couples TRBV28 to TRBJ2-7; 8 bases are shared with TRBD2. This CDR3 is built from 14 residues. Germline V gene sequence: CDR1 MDHEN, CDR2 SYDVKM. The V and J ends lost 10 bases and 4 bases, in that order; junction bases with no gene match: 12. Written as DNA, the CDR3 is TGTGCCACCCGACTAGCGTCCCGGGGGTACGAGCAGTACTTC. Protein sequence: CATRLASRGYEQYF.

The J gene is TRBJ2-4, the V gene TRBV6-1, with no clear D. V was clipped by 0 bases and J by 3 bases, with 15 bases between them. This CDR3 region has 17 residues. Per germline, CDR1 MNHNS and CDR2 SASEGT. CDR3 protein: CASSEAAFGSHKNIQYF. The DNA for the CDR3 is TGTGCCAGCAGTGAAGCGGCCTTTGGTAGTCACAAAAACATTCAGTACTTC.